One sample yielded the 29 T cell receptor beta chains listed below, sequenced in a study of CD8+ T cells in alopecia areata. Described treatment: oral pan-JAK inhibitor, 5-10 mg twice daily. RNA extraction and reverse transcription yielded cDNA as sequencing template. Sequenced by immunoSEQ multiplex PCR; TCRdb stores in-frame clones only, minus some. The data show 150,000 to 200,000 clones, with 50% to 75% seen just once and approximately 16% held by the top ten. The sequences come from CD4+ T cells sorted from blood, collected at approximately week 55, from a patient treated with tofacitinib. The receptors stem from a human donor with alopecia areata.

This clone was counted a few times. The V call is TRBV10-3, the J call TRBJ2-7; tentative D call: TRBD2 (5 bases). Germline V gene data show CDR1 as ENHRY and CDR2 as SYGVKD. V dropped 7 bases and J dropped 2 bases, with 15 bases sitting between them. The CDR3 spans 14 residues. CDR3 amino acids: CAITQTPGAYEQYF. For the CDR3, the DNA is TGTGCCATCACCCAGACACCCGGGGCCTACGAGCAGTACTTC.

This rearrangement joins TRBV4-2 to TRBJ1-2, with D possibly matching TRBD1 (5 bases). The CDR3 length is 14 residues. V was cut by 0 bases and J by 3 bases, with 8 bases left in between. The germline CDR1 and CDR2 sequences are LGHNA and YNFKEQ. CDR3 sequence: CASSQDQGDYGYTF. The CDR3, as DNA: TGTGCCAGCAGCCAAGATCAGGGTGACTATGGCTACACCTTC.

The V call is TRBV10-2, the J call TRBJ1-4; D gene unclear. Trimming removed 3 bases from V and 7 bases from J, with 12 bases in between. The germline V gene has CDR1 WSHSY and CDR2 SAAADI. The CDR3 totals 14 residues. CDR3 amino acids: CASSDTQRGEKLFF. The CDR3, as DNA: TGCGCCAGCAGTGATACCCAAAGAGGTGAAAAACTGTTTTTT.

The chain uses TRBV20-1 and TRBJ1-1, with a possible D match to TRBD1 (6 bases). Germline CDR1 and CDR2: DFQATT and SNEGSKA (reference sequence). The CDR3 contains 11 residues. V lost 4 bases, J lost 7 bases, and 10 bases lay in between. The CDR3 region has the DNA TGCAGTGCTACAGGGGTCGGTGAAGCTTTCTTT. Its translation: CSATGVGEAFF.

The genes are TRBV7-9 and TRBJ2-6; TRBD2 might be the D (6 bases). CDR1 is SEHNR, CDR2 FQNEAQ, per germline (reference sequence). The CDR3 runs 16 residues. Trimming left V 1 base short and J 1 base short, with 8 bases between. The CDR3 DNA reads as TGTGCCAGCAGCTTAGGCGGGGTGTCTGGGGCCAACGTCCTGACTTTC. Its protein product is CASSLGGVSGANVLTF.

J is TRBJ2-3 and V is TRBV25-1; no clear D gene. Germline values: CDR1 MGHDK, CDR2 SYGVNS. The CDR3 is 14 residues long. V lost 1 base and J lost 2, with 7 bases in between. CDR3 nucleotide sequence: TGTGCCAGCAGTGAATCTGGGAACACAGATACGCAGTATTTT. It encodes CASSESGNTDTQYF.

This clone has just a few counts. The rearrangement uses TRBV5-1 and TRBJ2-3, with unresolved D. V lost 1 base and J lost 0, with 15 bases in between. This CDR3 is built from 17 residues. CDR1 is SGHRS, CDR2 YFSETQ, per germline. CDR3 sequence: CASSLPRTRASTDTQYF. Written as DNA, the CDR3 is TGCGCCAGCAGCTTGCCGAGGACCCGAGCTAGCACAGATACGCAGTATTTT. Supplemented by reference TRBV5-1 and TRBJ2-3, the full variable domain reads KAGVTQTPRYLIKTRGQQVTLSCSPISGHRSVSWYQQTPGQGLQFLFEYFSETQRNKGNFPGRFSGRQFSNSRSEMNVSTLELGDSALYLCASSLPRTRASTDTQYFGPGTRLTVL.

The chain has TRBV11-2 and TRBJ2-6; D remains ambiguous. The CDR3 runs 16 residues. Deletions cut 4 bases from V and 0 bases from J, with 10 bases between. In germline, CDR1 is SGHAT, CDR2 FQNNGV. The CDR3 spells CASSSEPHSGANVLTF. CDR3 nucleotide sequence: TGTGCCAGCAGCTCCGAGCCTCACTCTGGGGCCAACGTCCTGACTTTC.

V usage is TRBV27 and J usage is TRBJ2-2; D gene unclear. Germline CDR1 is MNHEY and CDR2 is SMNVEV (reference sequence). V was shortened by 3 bases and J by 6 bases, with 5 bases between the two germline ends. CDR3 length equals 12 residues. The CDR3 is CASSFRAGELFF. CDR3 coding DNA: TGTGCCAGCAGTTTTCGGGCCGGGGAGCTGTTTTTT.

This clone was counted between two and nine times. The chain couples TRBV29-1 to TRBJ1-2, with D uncertain. The V gene lost 2 bases and the J gene lost 1 base, with 8 bases spanning the gap. Germline V CDR1 and CDR2: SQVTM, ANQGSEA. This CDR3 is 13 amino acids long. The CDR3 region is CSVERGFNYGYTF. As DNA, the CDR3 is TGCAGCGTTGAACGGGGTTTTAACTATGGCTACACCTTC.

The CDR3 here is CASSSGQGPDTQYF. In nucleotides, the CDR3 is TGCGCCAGCAGCTCGGGACAGGGGCCAGATACGCAGTATTTT. This chain joins TRBV5-1 and TRBJ2-3; 10 bases fit TRBD1. V lost 3 bases and J lost 4; bases outside the gene matches: 2. Germline V gene sequence: CDR1 SGHRS, CDR2 YFSETQ. The CDR3 contains 14 residues.

V usage is TRBV5-1 and J usage is TRBJ2-1; D perhaps matches TRBD2 (5 bases). This CDR3 contains 16 residues. V lost 0 bases, J lost 3 bases, and 13 bases lay in between. The V gene's germline CDR1 is SGHRS and CDR2 YFSETQ. The CDR3 region is CASSLGPGNGYNEQFF. CDR3 coding DNA: TGCGCCAGCAGCTTGGGACCGGGGAATGGCTACAATGAGCAGTTCTTC.

This rearrangement joins TRBV18 to TRBJ2-6, with 7 bases matching TRBD2. J lost 2 bases, V lost 2 bases, and 3 bases had no gene match. CDR1 is KGHSH and CDR2 is LQKENI in the germline V gene. The CDR3 is made up of 16 amino acids. This CDR3 reads CASSPISGAGANVLTF. Here the CDR3 DNA reads TGTGCCAGCTCACCAATAAGCGGGGCTGGGGCCAACGTCCTGACTTTC.

This chain uses TRBV30 with TRBJ1-2; D perhaps matches TRBD1 (5 bases). Trimming stripped 0 bases from V and 4 bases from J, with 18 bases between. Germline loops: CDR1 GTSNPN, CDR2 SVGIG (reference sequence). CDR3 length: 16 amino acids. The CDR3 bases are TGTGCCTGGAGTGTCCCTCACCTCCGGGGCCCCTATGGCTACACCTTC. Translated, it gives CAWSVPHLRGPYGYTF.

The chain links TRBV9 to TRBJ1-4; D unclear. CDR1 and CDR2 (germline): SGDLS, YYNGEE. Trimming shortened V by 0 bases and J by 6 bases, and 6 bases separated the two germline ends. The CDR3 totals 13 residues. The DNA for the CDR3 is TGTGCCAGCAGCGTAGGTTTGGATGAAAAACTGTTTTTT. Encoded protein: CASSVGLDEKLFF.

This clone was detected once. The rearrangement links TRBV15 to TRBJ1-1; unclear D gene. V was pared by 7 bases and J by 0 bases, with 15 bases between. The germline V gene encodes CDR1 LNHNV and CDR2 YYDKDF (reference sequence). The length of the CDR3 is 15 residues. CDR3: CATTSGGLMNTEAFF. CDR3 DNA sequence: TGTGCCACCACCTCGGGCGGGTTGATGAACACTGAAGCTTTCTTT.

The sample holds a few counts of this clone. The sample holds other DNA sequences that translate to the same CDR3. V and J are TRBV5-1 and TRBJ1-2; D remains unclear. Per the germline V gene, CDR1 is SGHRS and CDR2 is YFSETQ. The CDR3 is 12 residues long. V dropped 0 bases and J dropped 3 bases, with 3 bases sitting between them. CDR3 amino acids: CASSLGDYGYTF. The CDR3 DNA is TGCGCCAGCAGCTTGGGAGACTATGGCTACACCTTC.

The V call is TRBV2, the J call TRBJ1-6; a possible D gene is TRBD1 (5 bases). Germline-derived CDR1 and CDR2 are SNHLY and FYNNEI. The CDR3 covers 15 residues. The ends were cut back, 9 bases at V and 7 bases at J, with 19 bases in the middle. CDR3 loop: CARTPRGERNSPLHF. CDR3 sequence (DNA): TGTGCCAGAACCCCGAGGGGCGAACGAAATTCACCCCTCCACTTT.

The chain employs TRBV6-5 and TRBJ1-6; D not certain. Germline V lookup: CDR1 MNHEY, CDR2 SVGAGI. V was cut by 3 bases and J by 12 bases, with 12 bases left in between. The CDR3 contains 13 residues. The CDR3 DNA sequence: TGTGCCAGCAGTTATAGCCCTTCTGGACCCCTCCACTTT. Protein sequence: CASSYSPSGPLHF.

The CDR3 loop reads CASSLQASGELFF. The CDR3 nucleotides read TGTGCCAGCAGTCTACAGGCCTCCGGGGAGCTGTTTTTT. J is TRBJ2-2 and V is TRBV7-2, with D perhaps TRBD1 (5 bases). This CDR3 comprises 13 residues. V was cut by 6 bases and J by 6 bases, with 11 bases left in between. CDR1 and CDR2 (germline): SGHTA, FQGNSA.

In its sample, this clone was seen a few times. This chain connects TRBV7-2 to TRBJ2-5; D perhaps matches TRBD2 (7 bases). Per germline, CDR1 SGHTA and CDR2 FQGNSA. V lost 3 bases, J lost 1 base, and 9 bases lay in between. The CDR3 is 14 residues long. CDR3 DNA: TGTGCCAGCAGCTTTGCGGGGGCCCAAGAGACCCAGTACTTC. Translated, it gives CASSFAGAQETQYF.

This clone was seen more than once but under ten times. V is TRBV14 and J is TRBJ2-7; 9 bases line up with TRBD1. The CDR3 consists of 14 residues. Germline-derived CDR1 and CDR2 are SGHDN and FVKESK. The ends lost 8 bases at V and 6 bases at J; junction bases unmatched: 11. CDR3 coding DNA: TGTGCCAGCGGTCCGGGGACAGGGACGTTCGAGCAGTACTTC. It specifies CASGPGTGTFEQYF.

The chain couples TRBV30 to TRBJ2-2; D not resolved. The germline V gene has CDR1 GTSNPN and CDR2 SVGIG (reference sequence). The CDR3 spans 13 residues. Deletions cut 2 bases from V and 6 bases from J, with 10 bases between. The CDR3: CAWSWDRSGELFF. CDR3 in DNA: TGTGCCTGGAGTTGGGATCGGTCCGGGGAGCTGTTTTTT.

This clone appeared a few times. V is TRBV5-1 and J is TRBJ1-4; possible D gene TRBD1, 6 bases. Germline values: CDR1 SGHRS, CDR2 YFSETQ. V was cut by 0 bases and J by 8 bases, with 14 bases left in between. This CDR3 has 15 residues. The CDR3 here is CASSLGGTLWEKLFF. The CDR3, as DNA: TGCGCCAGCAGCTTGGGCGGGACATTATGGGAAAAACTGTTTTTT.

This clone occurred a few times. The V gene is TRBV29-1, the J gene TRBJ2-7; 7 bases line up with TRBD1. The CDR3 loop spans 11 amino acids. Germline CDR1 reads SQVTM; CDR2 reads ANQGSEA. The ends lost 6 bases at V and 5 bases at J; junction bases unmatched: 4. The CDR3 loop reads CSVTGVHEQYF. The CDR3 coding sequence is TGCAGCGTCACAGGGGTTCACGAGCAGTACTTC.

In this sample, this clone turned up once. The chain carries TRBV7-6 and TRBJ1-3; maybe TRBD1 (5 bases). The germline V and J ends were trimmed by 4 bases and 6 bases, with 13 bases remaining between them. In germline, CDR1 is SGHVS, CDR2 FNYEAQ. The CDR3 has 14 amino acids. As DNA, the CDR3 is TGTGCCAGCAGCTCGCAGGGTGCTCCAAACACCATATATTTT. It translates to CASSSQGAPNTIYF.

The DNA for the CDR3 is TGTGCCAGCAGTTTTGACAACCGCGGCTACACCTTC. It yields the protein CASSFDNRGYTF. The chain couples TRBV7-9 to TRBJ1-2; the D is unclear. Trimming stripped 6 bases from V and 8 bases from J, with 13 bases between. Germline CDR1 reads SEHNR; CDR2 reads FQNEAQ (reference sequence). The CDR3 covers 12 residues.

V is TRBV21-1 and J is TRBJ2-2; the table's TRBD2 call for D was not verified on the DNA. TRBV21-1 is noted as a pseudogene. This CDR3 is 13 amino acids long. CDR3 coding DNA: TGTGCCAGCAGCTCAAAAAGAGACGGGGAGCTGTTTTTT. Its protein is CASSSKRDGELFF.

V is TRBV6-5 and J is TRBJ2-1; 8 nucleotides match TRBD1. The CDR3 has 14 residues. Losses at the gene ends were 6 bases for V and 7 bases for J; bases not matched to a gene: 8. Per the germline V gene, CDR1 is MNHEY and CDR2 is SVGAGI. The CDR3 DNA sequence: TGTGCCAGCAGGTACGGACGACAGGGGAATGAGCAGTTCTTC. Its protein product is CASRYGRQGNEQFF.